A selection of T cell receptor beta chains follows, all from one sample in a study of Graves' ophthalmopathy and Graves' hyperthyroidism. TCRdb fed the multiplex PCR reads into MiXCR, producing one record per CDR3 protein. Of 35,000 to 50,000 distinct CDR3 sequences in the sample, 50% were seen once. Sequencing used peripheral blood. The receptors shown here come from an adult woman with stable Graves' hyperthyroidism. The CDR3 runs from the conserved cysteine through the conserved F or W. The D gene is left open where the match is weak. Not every row has a clone size; where given, it reads once, few, many or a size class.

J	size	V	D	DNA	CDR3
TRBJ2-7	.	TRBV10-3	.	TGTGCCAGCGGGACTTTAACCTACGAGCAGTACTTC	CASGTLTYEQYF
TRBJ1-1	.	TRBV25-1	TRBD1	TGTGCCAGCCAGGGGGCCGGGAACACTGAAGCTTTCTTT	CASQGAGNTEAFF
TRBJ1-2	once	TRBV20-1	.	TGCAGTGCTAGAGCCCTCCCAGGAGGTCTCGGCTACACCTTC	CSARALPGGLGYTF
TRBJ1-1	few	TRBV29-1	.	TGCAGCTCGTCGGCGGTAGAGGCTTTCTTT	CSSSAVEAFF
TRBJ1-2	.	TRBV10-3	TRBD1	TGTGCCATTTACAGGGGTCGTGGCTACACCTTC	CAIYRGRGYTF
TRBJ1-1	once	TRBV29-1	TRBD1	TGCAGCTTGGGGGGGACAGGGAACACTGAAGCTTTCTTT	CSLGGTGNTEAFF
TRBJ1-4	many	TRBV12-3/TRBV12-4	.	TGTGCCAGCAGGGGGATACAGACGAGGGGAGACGGTGAAAAACTGTTTTTT	CASRGIQTRGDGEKLFF
TRBJ1-5	.	TRBV19	.	TGTGCCAGTAGTCTCTCGGGAGGGTTTAGTCAGCCCCAGCATTTT	CASSLSGGFSQPQHF
TRBJ1-1	many	TRBV30	.	TGTGCCGGGAGACAGACTGAAGCTTTCTTT	CAGRQTEAFF
TRBJ2-3	many	TRBV5-8	.	TGTGCCAGCAAGACGGTTAGCACAGATACGCAGTATTTT	CASKTVSTDTQYF
TRBJ2-6	.	TRBV7-9	.	TGTGCCAGCAGCTTACAGTTGGGTTCTGGGGCCAACGTCCTGACTTTC	CASSLQLGSGANVLTF
TRBJ2-7	few	TRBV11-3	TRBD1	TGTGCCAGCAGCTTGGACAGGCCATACTCCTACGAGCAGTACTTC	CASSLDRPYSYEQYF
TRBJ1-2	.	TRBV7-9	.	TGTGCCAGCAGCGTAGTAGAACGCGGGGTGGGCTACACCTTC	CASSVVERGVGYTF
TRBJ1-2	.	TRBV20-1	.	TGCAGTGCTAGAGAGAGGCAGCGAAGCTATGGCTACACCTTC	CSARERQRSYGYTF
TRBJ1-2	many	TRBV5-8	.	TGTGCCAGCAGCCCGGGCCGGGACGGCTATGGCTACACCTTC	CASSPGRDGYGYTF
TRBJ2-3	many	TRBV10-3	.	TGTGCCATCAGTGGGGCCAGGGAAGATACGCAGTATTTT	CAISGAREDTQYF
TRBJ2-7	many	TRBV2	.	TGTGCCAGCGGGGGCTATAACTACGAGCAGTACTTC	CASGGYNYEQYF
TRBJ1-6	.	TRBV12-3/TRBV12-4	.	TGTGCCGGCAGTGACTGGACGCGCGAGGCTTCACTCCTCCACTTT	CAGSDWTREASLLHF
TRBJ2-2	.	TRBV5-1	.	TGTGCCAGCAGCGCCCCTGGGTGGGCGAACACCGGGGAGCTGTTTTTT	CASSAPGWANTGELFF
TRBJ1-4	.	TRBV4-2	TRBD1	TGTGCCAGCAGCCCAGAAGGGGGCGAGCTAGGAAAACTGTTTTTT	CASSPEGGELGKLFF
TRBJ2-6	many	TRBV19	.	TGTGCCAGTAGTATAACAGGGATCCTCTCTGGGGCCAACGTCCTGACTTTC	CASSITGILSGANVLTF
TRBJ2-3	once	TRBV2	.	TGTGCCAGCAGTGACTCAGGGGGCACAGATACGCAGTATTTT	CASSDSGGTDTQYF
TRBJ1-1	many	TRBV6-1	TRBD1	TGTGCCAGCAGTGCCCAGACAGGGCACACTGAAGCTTTCTTT	CASSAQTGHTEAFF
TRBJ1-4	many	TRBV5-5	.	TGTGCCAGCAGCGACGACACAGCAACTAATGAAAAACTGTTTTTT	CASSDDTATNEKLFF
TRBJ2-7	.	TRBV7-3	TRBD2	TGTGCCAGTAGACTAGCGGGAGACGAGCAGTACTTC	CASRLAGDEQYF
TRBJ1-1	many	TRBV12-3/TRBV12-4	.	TGTGCCAGCAGTTTTAGGGCAGGGCTGAACACTGAAGCTTTCTTT	CASSFRAGLNTEAFF
TRBJ2-5	.	TRBV29-1	TRBD2	TGCAGCGTCTTAGCGGGGTCGGAGACCCAGTACTTC	CSVLAGSETQYF
TRBJ2-5	few	TRBV4-2	TRBD2	TGTGCCAGCAGCCGTGGACTAGCGGGAGGAGAGACCCAGTACTTC	CASSRGLAGGETQYF
TRBJ1-1	many	TRBV20-1	.	TGCAGTGCTCGTCGGGGTGGATCGAACACTGAAGCTTTCTTT	CSARRGGSNTEAFF
TRBJ2-5	.	TRBV29-1	TRBD1	TGCAGCGTCGACAGGGCGGAGACCCAGTACTTC	CSVDRAETQYF
TRBJ2-7	.	TRBV5-6	.	TGTGCCAGTAGCTTGGAGGGGGTAGCTCCCAAGGACGAGCAGTACTTC	CASSLEGVAPKDEQYF
TRBJ1-1	.	TRBV2	.	TGTGCCAGCAGTTACGCGACCGCCTTTGAAGCTTTCTTT	CASSYATAFEAFF
TRBJ2-5	once	TRBV20-1	.	TGCAGTGCTGCCCGGACGGGTTCCGTGAGCACCTTCGGGCAGCACTGCAGATCACAAGAGACCCAGTACTTC	CSAARTGSVSTFGQHCRSQETQYF
TRBJ2-3	many	TRBV7-3	TRBD2	TGTGCCAGCAGCTCTCCGGGGCTAGCGGGAGGGCCGGGGGATACGCAGTATTTT	CASSSPGLAGGPGDTQYF
TRBJ2-7	.	TRBV29-1	TRBD1	TGCAGCGTCGCCGGACAGGGGTTCAACGAGCAGTACTTC	CSVAGQGFNEQYF
TRBJ1-5	many	TRBV12-3/TRBV12-4	.	TGTGCCAGCAGTTTAGTCGGAAATCAGCCCCAGCATTTT	CASSLVGNQPQHF
TRBJ2-7	.	TRBV29-1	TRBD1	TGCAGCGTAGACCCAGGGGGCACCTACGAGCAGTACTTC	CSVDPGGTYEQYF
TRBJ2-3	many	TRBV19	.	TGTGCCAGTACCTTGTCTGGCACAGATACGCAGTATTTT	CASTLSGTDTQYF
TRBJ1-1	many	TRBV30	TRBD1	TGTGCCTGGATCGAGGACAGGGGAGGTCGTGAAGCTTTCTTT	CAWIEDRGGREAFF
TRBJ2-5	.	TRBV29-1	.	TGCAGCGTTGTGGCCTGGACAGGGAGGGTGAGAGAGACCCAGTACTTC	CSVVAWTGRVRETQYF
TRBJ2-7	.	TRBV7-2	TRBD2	TGTGCCAGCAGCTTTCTGGGACTAGGCTACGAGCAGTACTTC	CASSFLGLGYEQYF
TRBJ2-7	.	TRBV6-5	TRBD1	TGTGCCAGCAGTTCGGGACAGGATCTCTCCTACGGGCAGTACTTC	CASSSGQDLSYGQYF
TRBJ2-5	medium-sized	TRBV7-9	.	TGTGCCAGCAGCCTTGAGGGTGGGGAGACCCAGTACTTC	CASSLEGGETQYF
TRBJ1-2	.	TRBV14	.	TGTGCCAGCAGCCAAGGACGTTGGGGCTACACCTTC	CASSQGRWGYTF
TRBJ2-7	.	TRBV28	.	TGTGCCAGCCGCTTGGCTACGAGCTACGGGCAGTACTTC	CASRLATSYGQYF
TRBJ1-2	.	TRBV4-1	TRBD1	TGCGCCAGCAGCCAAGATCAGGGGACAGGGGCCGTCTATGGCTACACCTTC	CASSQDQGTGAVYGYTF
TRBJ1-1	.	TRBV10-3	TRBD1	TGTGCCATCAGTGATTCGGGGAAGGGGGCCACTGAAGCTTTCTTT	CAISDSGKGATEAFF
TRBJ1-1	.	TRBV9	.	TGTGCCAGCAGCGCAGGCGTGGGCACTGAAGCTTTCTTT	CASSAGVGTEAFF
TRBJ1-1	.	TRBV20-1	.	TGCAGTGCTAGAGCTTCCGGGGGGGGGTACACTGAAGCTTTCTTT	CSARASGGGYTEAFF
TRBJ2-3	many	TRBV2	.	TGTGCCAGCTGCCGGCGGAAGTCAGATACGCAGTATTTT	CASCRRKSDTQYF
TRBJ2-7	many	TRBV2	TRBD2	TGTGCCAGCAGACCCGGGACTAGCGGTACCTACGAGCAGTACTTC	CASRPGTSGTYEQYF
TRBJ1-2	.	TRBV7-8	.	TGTGCCAGCAGCTTAGACGGAGGCTACACCTTC	CASSLDGGYTF
TRBJ1-1	many	TRBV19	.	TGTGCCAGTAGTATAGACGGGGCCTCCTCCGGTGAAGCTTTCTTT	CASSIDGASSGEAFF
TRBJ1-6	.	TRBV9	TRBD1	TGTGCCAGCAGCGCACAGGGGGCAGGTTCACCCCTCCACTTT	CASSAQGAGSPLHF
TRBJ1-1	many	TRBV4-1	.	TGCGCCAGCAGCCCACAGGGCCTCACTGAAGCTTTCTTT	CASSPQGLTEAFF
TRBJ2-5	.	TRBV9	TRBD2	TGTGCCAGCAGCGACGGGGGGGGGGAGACCCAGTACTTC	CASSDGGGETQYF
TRBJ1-2	.	TRBV7-9	TRBD1	TGTGCCAGCAGCTTTGCCGAACAGGGGTATGGCTACACCTTC	CASSFAEQGYGYTF